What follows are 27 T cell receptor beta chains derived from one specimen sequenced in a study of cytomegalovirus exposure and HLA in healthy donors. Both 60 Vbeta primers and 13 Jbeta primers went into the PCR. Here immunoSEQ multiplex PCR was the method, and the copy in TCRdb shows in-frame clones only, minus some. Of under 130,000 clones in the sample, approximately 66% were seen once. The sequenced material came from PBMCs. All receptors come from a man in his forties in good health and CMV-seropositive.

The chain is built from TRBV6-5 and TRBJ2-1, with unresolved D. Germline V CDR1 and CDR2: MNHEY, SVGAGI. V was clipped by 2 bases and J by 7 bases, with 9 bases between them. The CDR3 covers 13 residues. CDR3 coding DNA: TGTGCCAGCAGTTACAGCCTTAGTAATGAGCAGTTCTTC. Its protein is CASSYSLSNEQFF.

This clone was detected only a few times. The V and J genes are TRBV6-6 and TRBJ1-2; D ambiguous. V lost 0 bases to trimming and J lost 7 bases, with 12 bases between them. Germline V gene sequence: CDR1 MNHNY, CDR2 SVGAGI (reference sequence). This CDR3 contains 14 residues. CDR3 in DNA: TGTGCCAGCAGTTACTCTGAAGGAGGCCGTGGCTACACCTTC. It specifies CASSYSEGGRGYTF.

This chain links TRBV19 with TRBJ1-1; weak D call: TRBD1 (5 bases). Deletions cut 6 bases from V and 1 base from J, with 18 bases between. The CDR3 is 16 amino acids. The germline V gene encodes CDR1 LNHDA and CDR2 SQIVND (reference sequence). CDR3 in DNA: TGTGCCAGTAGCCTGGGCGGCAGGGCAAGGAACACTGAAGCTTTCTTT. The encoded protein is CASSLGGRARNTEAFF.

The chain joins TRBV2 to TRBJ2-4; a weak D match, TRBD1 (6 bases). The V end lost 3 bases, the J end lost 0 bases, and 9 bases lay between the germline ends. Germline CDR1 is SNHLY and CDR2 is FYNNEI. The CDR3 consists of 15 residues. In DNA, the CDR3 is TGTGCCAGCAGTGACAGGGGCCCAGCCAAAAACATTCAGTACTTC. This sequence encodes CASSDRGPAKNIQYF. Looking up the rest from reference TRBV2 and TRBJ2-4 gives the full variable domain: EPEVTQTPSHQVTQMGQEVILRCVPISNHLYFYWYRQILGQKVEFLVSFYNNEISEKSEIFDDQFSVERPDGSNFTLKIRSTKLEDSAMYFCASSDRGPAKNIQYFGAGTRLSVL.

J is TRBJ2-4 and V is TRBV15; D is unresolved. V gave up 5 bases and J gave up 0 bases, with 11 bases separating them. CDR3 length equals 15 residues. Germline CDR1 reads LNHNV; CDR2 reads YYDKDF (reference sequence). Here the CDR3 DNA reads TGTGCCACCAGCCCCTTAGCTACAGCCAAAAACATTCAGTACTTC. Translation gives CATSPLATAKNIQYF.

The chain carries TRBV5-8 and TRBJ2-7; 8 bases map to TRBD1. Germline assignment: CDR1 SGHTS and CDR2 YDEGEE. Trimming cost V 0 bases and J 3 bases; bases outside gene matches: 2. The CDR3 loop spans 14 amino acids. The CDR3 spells CASSLAGTGYEQYV. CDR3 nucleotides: TGTGCCAGCAGCTTGGCCGGGACAGGCTACGAGCAGTACGTC.

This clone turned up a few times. The CDR3 DNA sequence: TGCGCCAGCAGCTTTCACAGGGGAAGGAACGAGCAGTACTTC. It codes for CASSFHRGRNEQYF. The V call is TRBV5-1, the J call TRBJ2-7; 7 bases map to TRBD1. There are 14 residues in the CDR3. V lost 2 bases and J lost 5; bases outside the gene matches: 7. CDR1 SGHRS and CDR2 YFSETQ come from the germline V gene.

The CDR3 DNA is TGTGCCAGCAGCTCGAAGGGGCTAGACGATGAGCAGTTCTTC. It codes for CASSSKGLDDEQFF. The chain employs TRBV7-9 and TRBJ2-1, with D possibly being TRBD1 (5 bases). CDR1 is SEHNR, CDR2 FQNEAQ, per germline (reference sequence). The CDR3 is made up of 14 amino acids. Trimming took 4 bases from V and 8 from J, leaving 15 bases between them.

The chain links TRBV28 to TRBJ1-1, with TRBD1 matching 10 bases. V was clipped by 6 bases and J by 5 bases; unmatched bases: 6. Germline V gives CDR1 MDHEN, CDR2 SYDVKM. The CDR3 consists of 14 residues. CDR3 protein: CASRPGQGWTEAFF. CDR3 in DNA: TGTGCCAGCAGGCCGGGACAGGGGTGGACTGAAGCTTTCTTT.

The CDR3, as DNA: TGTGCCAGCAGCTTGGGTGCGGGGGGCGATGAAGCTTTCTTT. It translates to CASSLGAGGDEAFF. V usage is TRBV5-4 and J usage is TRBJ1-1, with a possible D match to TRBD1 (6 bases). Trimming pared 0 bases from V and 7 bases from J, leaving 13 bases between. CDR3 length: 14 amino acids. Germline CDR1 and CDR2: SGHNT and YYREEE (reference sequence).

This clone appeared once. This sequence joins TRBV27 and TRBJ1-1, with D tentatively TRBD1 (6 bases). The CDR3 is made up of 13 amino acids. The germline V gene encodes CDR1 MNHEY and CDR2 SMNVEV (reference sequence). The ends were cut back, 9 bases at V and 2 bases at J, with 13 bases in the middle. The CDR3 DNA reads TGTGCCAGTCGGGAACAGGGAAACACTGAAGCTTTCTTT. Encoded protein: CASREQGNTEAFF.

The CDR3: CASSFGKQGVGYTF. The CDR3 nucleotides read TGTGCCAGCAGTTTCGGGAAACAGGGGGTTGGCTACACCTTC. This chain connects TRBV28 to TRBJ1-2; 8 bases agree with TRBD1. After removal of 3 bases from V and 7 bases from J, the junction contained 7 bases not matched to a gene. CDR1 MDHEN and CDR2 SYDVKM come from the germline V gene. The CDR3 contains 14 residues.

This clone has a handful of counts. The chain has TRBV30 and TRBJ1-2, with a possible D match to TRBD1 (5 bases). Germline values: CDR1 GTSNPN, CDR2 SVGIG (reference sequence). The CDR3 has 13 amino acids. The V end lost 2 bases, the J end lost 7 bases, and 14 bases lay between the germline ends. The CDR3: CAWSRGPPSGYTF. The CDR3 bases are TGTGCCTGGAGTAGGGGCCCCCCCAGTGGCTACACCTTC. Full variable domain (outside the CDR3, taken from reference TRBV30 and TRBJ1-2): SQTIHQWPATLVQPVGSPLSLECTVEGTSNPNLYWYRQAAGRGLQLLFYSVGIGQISSEVPQNLSASRPQDRQFILSSKKLLLSDSGFYLCAWSRGPPSGYTFGSGTRLTVV.

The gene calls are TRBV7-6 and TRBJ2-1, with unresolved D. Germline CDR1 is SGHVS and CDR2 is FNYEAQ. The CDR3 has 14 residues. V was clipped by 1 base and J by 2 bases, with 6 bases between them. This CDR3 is CASSLGGTYNEQFF. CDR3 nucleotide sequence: TGTGCCAGCAGCTTAGGCGGAACCTACAATGAGCAGTTCTTC.

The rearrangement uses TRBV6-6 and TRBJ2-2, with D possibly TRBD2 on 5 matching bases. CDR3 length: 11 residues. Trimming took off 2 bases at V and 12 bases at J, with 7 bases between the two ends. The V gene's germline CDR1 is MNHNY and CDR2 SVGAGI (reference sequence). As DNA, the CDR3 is TGTGCCAGCAGTTACCGGGAAAAGCTGTTTTTT. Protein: CASSYREKLFF.

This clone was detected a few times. CDR3 sequence reads: CASSPRTGENTEAFF. The CDR3 bases are TGTGCCAGCAGCCCCCGGACAGGAGAAAACACTGAAGCTTTCTTT. The rearrangement joins TRBV5-5 to TRBJ1-1; 7 bases map to TRBD1. The V gene's germline CDR1 is SGHKS and CDR2 YYEKEE (reference sequence). J lost 2 bases, V lost 4 bases, and 8 bases had no gene match. CDR3 length equals 15 residues.

The CDR3: CASSSRTGPNEQFF. The CDR3 coding sequence is TGTGCCAGCAGTTCCAGGACAGGGCCAAATGAGCAGTTCTTC. The V and J genes are TRBV6-5 and TRBJ2-1; 8 nucleotides agree with TRBD1. With V trimmed by 4 bases and J by 7 bases, 6 bases remained unmatched. The CDR3 runs to 14 residues. The V gene's germline CDR1 is MNHEY and CDR2 SVGAGI.

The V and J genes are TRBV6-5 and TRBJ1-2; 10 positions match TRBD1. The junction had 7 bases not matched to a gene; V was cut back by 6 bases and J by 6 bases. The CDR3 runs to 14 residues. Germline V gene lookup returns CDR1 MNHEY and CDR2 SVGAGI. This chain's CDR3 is CASSPTGTGDGYTF. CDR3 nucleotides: TGTGCCAGCAGCCCAACCGGGACAGGGGATGGCTACACCTTC.

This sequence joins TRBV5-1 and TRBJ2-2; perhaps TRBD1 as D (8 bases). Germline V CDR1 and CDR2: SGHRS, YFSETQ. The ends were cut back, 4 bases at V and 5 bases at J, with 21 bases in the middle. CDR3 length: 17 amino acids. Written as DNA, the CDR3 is TGCGCCAGCAGCCATGGACAGGGAGGGAGGGATACCGGGGAGCTGTTTTTT. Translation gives CASSHGQGGRDTGELFF.

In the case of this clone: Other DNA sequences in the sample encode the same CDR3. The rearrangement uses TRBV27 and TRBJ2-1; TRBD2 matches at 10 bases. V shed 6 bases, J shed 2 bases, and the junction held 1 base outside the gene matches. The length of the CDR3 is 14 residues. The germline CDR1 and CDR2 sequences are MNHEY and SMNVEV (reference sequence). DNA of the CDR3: TGTGCCAGCAGCCTAGCGGGAGCCTACAATGAGCAGTTCTTC. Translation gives CASSLAGAYNEQFF.

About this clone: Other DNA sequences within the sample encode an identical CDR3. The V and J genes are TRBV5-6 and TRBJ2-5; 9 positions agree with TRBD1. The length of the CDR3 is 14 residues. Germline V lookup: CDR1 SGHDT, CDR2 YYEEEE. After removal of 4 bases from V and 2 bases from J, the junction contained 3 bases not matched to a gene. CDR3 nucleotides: TGTGCCAGCAGCCTAGGACAGGGGCAAGAGACCCAGTACTTC. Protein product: CASSLGQGQETQYF.

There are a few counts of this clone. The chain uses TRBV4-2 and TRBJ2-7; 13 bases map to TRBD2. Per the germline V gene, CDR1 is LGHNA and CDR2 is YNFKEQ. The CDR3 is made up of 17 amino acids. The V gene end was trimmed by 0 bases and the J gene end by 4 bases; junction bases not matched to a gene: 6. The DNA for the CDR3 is TGTGCCAGCAGCCAAGACCTCCGACTAGCGGGAGGATACGAGCAGTACTTC. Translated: CASSQDLRLAGGYEQYF.

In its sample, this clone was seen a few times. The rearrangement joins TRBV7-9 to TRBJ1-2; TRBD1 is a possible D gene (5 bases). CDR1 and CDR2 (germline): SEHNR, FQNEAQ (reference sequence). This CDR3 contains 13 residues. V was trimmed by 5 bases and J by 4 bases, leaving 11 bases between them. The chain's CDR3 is CASSVDRTYGYTF. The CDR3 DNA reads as TGTGCCAGCAGCGTAGACAGAACCTATGGCTACACCTTC.

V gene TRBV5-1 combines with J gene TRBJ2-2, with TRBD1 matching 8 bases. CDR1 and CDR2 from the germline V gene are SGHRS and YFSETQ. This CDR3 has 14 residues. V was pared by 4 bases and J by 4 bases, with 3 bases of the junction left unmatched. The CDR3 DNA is TGCGCCAGCAGCCCGGGACAGGCCACCGGGGAGCTGTTTTTT. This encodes CASSPGQATGELFF.

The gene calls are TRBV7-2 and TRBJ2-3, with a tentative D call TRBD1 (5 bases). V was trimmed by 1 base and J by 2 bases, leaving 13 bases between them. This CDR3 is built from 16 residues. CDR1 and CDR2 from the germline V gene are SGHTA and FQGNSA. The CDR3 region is CASSLEPRAYTDTQYF. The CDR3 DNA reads TGTGCCAGCAGCTTAGAGCCCAGGGCCTACACAGATACGCAGTATTTT.

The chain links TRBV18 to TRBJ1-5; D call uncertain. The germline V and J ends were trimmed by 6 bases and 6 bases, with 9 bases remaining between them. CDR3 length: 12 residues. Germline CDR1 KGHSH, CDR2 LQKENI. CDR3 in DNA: TGTGCCAGCTCTGTGGGAGGTCAGCCCCAGCATTTT. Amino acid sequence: CASSVGGQPQHF.

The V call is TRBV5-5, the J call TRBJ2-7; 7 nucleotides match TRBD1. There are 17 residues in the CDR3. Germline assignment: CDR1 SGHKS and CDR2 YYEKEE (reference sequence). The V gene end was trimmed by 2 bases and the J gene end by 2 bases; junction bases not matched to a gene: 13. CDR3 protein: CASSFRDRDRKTYEQYF. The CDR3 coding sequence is TGTGCCAGCAGCTTCCGGGACCGGGACAGAAAAACCTACGAGCAGTACTTC.